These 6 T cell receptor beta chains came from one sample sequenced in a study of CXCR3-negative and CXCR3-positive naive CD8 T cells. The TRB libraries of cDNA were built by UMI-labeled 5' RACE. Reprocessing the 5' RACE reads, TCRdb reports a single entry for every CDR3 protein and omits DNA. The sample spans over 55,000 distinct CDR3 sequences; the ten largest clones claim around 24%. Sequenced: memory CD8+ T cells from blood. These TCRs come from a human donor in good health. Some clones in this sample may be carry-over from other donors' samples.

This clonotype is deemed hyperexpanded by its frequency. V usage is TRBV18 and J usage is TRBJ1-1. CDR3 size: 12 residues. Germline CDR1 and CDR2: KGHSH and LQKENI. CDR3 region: CASSPSEAEAFF.

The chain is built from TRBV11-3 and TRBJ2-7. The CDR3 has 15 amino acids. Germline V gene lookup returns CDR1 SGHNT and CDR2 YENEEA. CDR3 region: CASSLGWGDSYEQYF.

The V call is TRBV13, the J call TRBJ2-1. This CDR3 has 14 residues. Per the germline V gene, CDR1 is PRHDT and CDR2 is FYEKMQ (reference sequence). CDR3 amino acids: CASSPRGLYNEQFF.

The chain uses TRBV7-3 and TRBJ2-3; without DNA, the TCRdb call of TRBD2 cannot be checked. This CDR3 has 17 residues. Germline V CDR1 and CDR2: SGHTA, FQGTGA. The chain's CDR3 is CASSLSRLAGALNTQYF.

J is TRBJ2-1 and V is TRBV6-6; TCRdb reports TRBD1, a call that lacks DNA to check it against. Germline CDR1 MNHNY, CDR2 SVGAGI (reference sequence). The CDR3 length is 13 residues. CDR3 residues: CASIPDSFNEQFF.

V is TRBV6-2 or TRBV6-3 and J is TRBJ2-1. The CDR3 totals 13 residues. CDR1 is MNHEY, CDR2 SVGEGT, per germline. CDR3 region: CASTTGEANEQFF.